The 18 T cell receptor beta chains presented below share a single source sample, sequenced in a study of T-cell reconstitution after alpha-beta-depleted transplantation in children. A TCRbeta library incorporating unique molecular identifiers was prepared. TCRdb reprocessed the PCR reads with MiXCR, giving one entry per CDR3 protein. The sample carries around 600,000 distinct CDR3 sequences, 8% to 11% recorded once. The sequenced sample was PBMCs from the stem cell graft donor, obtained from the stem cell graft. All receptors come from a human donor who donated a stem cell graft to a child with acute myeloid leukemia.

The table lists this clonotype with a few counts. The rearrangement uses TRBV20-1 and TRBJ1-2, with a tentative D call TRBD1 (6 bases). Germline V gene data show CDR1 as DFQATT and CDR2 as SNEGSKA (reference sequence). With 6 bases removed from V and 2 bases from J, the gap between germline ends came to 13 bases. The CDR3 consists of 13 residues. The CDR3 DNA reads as TGCAGTGCGAAGGACAGCTTCAACTATGGCTACACCTTC. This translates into CSAKDSFNYGYTF.

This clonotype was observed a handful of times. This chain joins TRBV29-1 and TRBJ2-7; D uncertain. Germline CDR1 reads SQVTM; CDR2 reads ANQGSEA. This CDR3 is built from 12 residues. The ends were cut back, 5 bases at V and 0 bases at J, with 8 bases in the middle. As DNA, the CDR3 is TGCAGCGTTCGAAGCCTCTCCTACGAGCAGTACTTC. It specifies CSVRSLSYEQYF.

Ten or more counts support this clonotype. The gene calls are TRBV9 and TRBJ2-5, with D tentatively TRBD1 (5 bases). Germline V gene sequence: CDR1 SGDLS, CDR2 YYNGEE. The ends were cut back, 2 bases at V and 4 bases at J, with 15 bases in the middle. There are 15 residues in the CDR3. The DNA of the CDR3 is TGTGCCAGCAGCGTCAGGGATTACCCCCCAGAGACCCAGTACTTC. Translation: CASSVRDYPPETQYF.

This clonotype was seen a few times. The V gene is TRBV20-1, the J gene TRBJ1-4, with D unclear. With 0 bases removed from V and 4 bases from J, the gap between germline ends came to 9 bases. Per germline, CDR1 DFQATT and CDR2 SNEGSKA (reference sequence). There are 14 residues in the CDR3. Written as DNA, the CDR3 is TGCAGTGCTAGAGATGGGTGGAATAATGAAAAACTGTTTTTT. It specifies CSARDGWNNEKLFF.

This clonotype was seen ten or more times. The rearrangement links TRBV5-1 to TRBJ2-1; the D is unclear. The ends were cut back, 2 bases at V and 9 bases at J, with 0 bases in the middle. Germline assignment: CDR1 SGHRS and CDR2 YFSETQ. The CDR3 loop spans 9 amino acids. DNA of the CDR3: TGCGCCAGCAGCTTTGAGCAGTTCTTC. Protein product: CASSFEQFF. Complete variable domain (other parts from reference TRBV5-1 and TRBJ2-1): KAGVTQTPRYLIKTRGQQVTLSCSPISGHRSVSWYQQTPGQGLQFLFEYFSETQRNKGNFPGRFSGRQFSNSRSEMNVSTLELGDSALYLCASSFEQFFGPGTRLTVL.

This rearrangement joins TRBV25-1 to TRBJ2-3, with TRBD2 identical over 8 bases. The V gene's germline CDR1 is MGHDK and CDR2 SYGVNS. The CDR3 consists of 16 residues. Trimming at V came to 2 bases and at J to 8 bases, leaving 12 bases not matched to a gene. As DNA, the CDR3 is TGTGCCAGCAGTGAACCCCAGGCGCGGGAGGCCCGTACGCAGTATTTT. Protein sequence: CASSEPQAREARTQYF.

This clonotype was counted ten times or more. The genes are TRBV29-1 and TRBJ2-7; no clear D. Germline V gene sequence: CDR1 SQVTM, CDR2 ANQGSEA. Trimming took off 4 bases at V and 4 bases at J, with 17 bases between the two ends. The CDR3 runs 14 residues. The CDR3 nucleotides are TGCAGCGTTGTCTCCAGAACCTCTTTTTACGAGCAGTACTTC. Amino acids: CSVVSRTSFYEQYF.

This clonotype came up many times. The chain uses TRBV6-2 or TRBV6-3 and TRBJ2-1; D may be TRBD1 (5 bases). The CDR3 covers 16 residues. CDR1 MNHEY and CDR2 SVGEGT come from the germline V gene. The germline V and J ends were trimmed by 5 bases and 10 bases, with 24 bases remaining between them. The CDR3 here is CASSNPTPQGPAEQFF. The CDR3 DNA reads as TGTGCCAGCAGTAACCCAACGCCCCAGGGCCCCGCAGAGCAGTTCTTC.

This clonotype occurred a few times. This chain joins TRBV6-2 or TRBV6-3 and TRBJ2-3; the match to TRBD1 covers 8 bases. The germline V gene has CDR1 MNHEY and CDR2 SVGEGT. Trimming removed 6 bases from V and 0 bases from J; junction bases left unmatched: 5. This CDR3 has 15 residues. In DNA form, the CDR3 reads TGTGCCAGCAGACCCGACAGGGGTAGCACAGATACGCAGTATTTT. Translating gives CASRPDRGSTDTQYF.

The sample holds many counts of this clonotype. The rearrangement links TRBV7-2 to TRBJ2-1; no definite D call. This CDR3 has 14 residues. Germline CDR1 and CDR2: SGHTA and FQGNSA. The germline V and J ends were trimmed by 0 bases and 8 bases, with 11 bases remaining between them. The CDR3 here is CASSLAAVGDEQFF. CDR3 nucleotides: TGTGCCAGCAGCTTAGCGGCCGTTGGGGATGAGCAGTTCTTC. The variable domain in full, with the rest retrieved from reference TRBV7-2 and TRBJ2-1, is GAGVSQSPSNKVTEKGKDVELRCDPISGHTALYWYRQSLGQGLEFLIYFQGNSAPDKSGLPSDRFSAERTGGSVSTLTIQRTQQEDSAVYLCASSLAAVGDEQFFGPGTRLTVL.

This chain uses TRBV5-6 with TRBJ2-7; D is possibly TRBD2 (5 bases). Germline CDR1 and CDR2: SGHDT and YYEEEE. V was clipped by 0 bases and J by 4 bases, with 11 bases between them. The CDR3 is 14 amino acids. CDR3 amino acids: CASSLGGFEYEQYF. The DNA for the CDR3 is TGTGCCAGCAGCTTGGGAGGGTTCGAGTACGAGCAGTACTTC.

CDR3 protein: CASGKETQYF. DNA of the CDR3: TGTGCCAGTGGGAAAGAGACCCAGTACTTC. V usage is TRBV7-9 and J usage is TRBJ2-5; no firm D call. Trimming removed 9 bases from V and 3 bases from J, with 5 bases in between. The germline V gene encodes CDR1 SEHNR and CDR2 FQNEAQ (reference sequence). This CDR3 is built from 10 residues.

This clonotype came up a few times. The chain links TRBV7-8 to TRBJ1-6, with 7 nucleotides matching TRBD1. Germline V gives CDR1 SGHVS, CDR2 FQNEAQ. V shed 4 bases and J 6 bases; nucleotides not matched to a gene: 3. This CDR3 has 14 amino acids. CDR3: CASSSQGGNSPLHF. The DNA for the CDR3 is TGTGCCAGCAGCTCCCAGGGGGGTAATTCACCCCTCCACTTT.

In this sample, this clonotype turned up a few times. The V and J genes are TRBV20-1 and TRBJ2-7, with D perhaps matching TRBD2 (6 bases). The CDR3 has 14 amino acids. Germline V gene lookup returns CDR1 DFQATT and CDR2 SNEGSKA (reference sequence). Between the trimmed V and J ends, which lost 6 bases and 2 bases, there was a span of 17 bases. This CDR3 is CSARRAGAPYEQYF. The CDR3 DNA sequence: TGCAGTGCCCGGAGGGCGGGCGCTCCCTACGAGCAGTACTTC.

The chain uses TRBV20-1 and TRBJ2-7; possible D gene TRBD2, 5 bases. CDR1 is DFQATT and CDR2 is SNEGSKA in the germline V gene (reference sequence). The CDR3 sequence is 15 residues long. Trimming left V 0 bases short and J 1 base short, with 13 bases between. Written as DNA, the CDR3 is TGCAGTGCTAGAGATCCCCTAGCACCTTCCTACGAGCAGTACTTC. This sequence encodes CSARDPLAPSYEQYF.

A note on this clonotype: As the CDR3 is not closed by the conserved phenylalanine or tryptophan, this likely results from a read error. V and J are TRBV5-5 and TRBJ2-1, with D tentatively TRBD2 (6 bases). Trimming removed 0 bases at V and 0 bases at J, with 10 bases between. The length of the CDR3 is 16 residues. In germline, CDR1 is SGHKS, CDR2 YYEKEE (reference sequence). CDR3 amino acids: CASSLVGGSSYNEQFV. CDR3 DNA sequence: TGTGCCAGCAGCTTGGTGGGAGGAAGCTCCTACAATGAGCAGTTCGTC.

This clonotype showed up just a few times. CDR3 nucleotide sequence: TGTGCCAGCAGCTCGCAGGGGGTGAGGTACGAGCAGTACTTC. Its translation is CASSSQGVRYEQYF. The gene calls are TRBV5-6 and TRBJ2-7, with 7 nucleotides matching TRBD1. Germline lookup yields CDR1 SGHDT and CDR2 YYEEEE. The length of the CDR3 is 14 residues. V gave up 3 bases and J gave up 4 bases; unmatched junction bases: 7.

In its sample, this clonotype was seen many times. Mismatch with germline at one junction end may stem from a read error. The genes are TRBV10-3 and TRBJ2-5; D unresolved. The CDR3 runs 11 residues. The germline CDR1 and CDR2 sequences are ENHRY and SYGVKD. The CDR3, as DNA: TGTGCCACCAGTTACCAAGAGACCCAGTACTTC. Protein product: CATSYQETQYF.